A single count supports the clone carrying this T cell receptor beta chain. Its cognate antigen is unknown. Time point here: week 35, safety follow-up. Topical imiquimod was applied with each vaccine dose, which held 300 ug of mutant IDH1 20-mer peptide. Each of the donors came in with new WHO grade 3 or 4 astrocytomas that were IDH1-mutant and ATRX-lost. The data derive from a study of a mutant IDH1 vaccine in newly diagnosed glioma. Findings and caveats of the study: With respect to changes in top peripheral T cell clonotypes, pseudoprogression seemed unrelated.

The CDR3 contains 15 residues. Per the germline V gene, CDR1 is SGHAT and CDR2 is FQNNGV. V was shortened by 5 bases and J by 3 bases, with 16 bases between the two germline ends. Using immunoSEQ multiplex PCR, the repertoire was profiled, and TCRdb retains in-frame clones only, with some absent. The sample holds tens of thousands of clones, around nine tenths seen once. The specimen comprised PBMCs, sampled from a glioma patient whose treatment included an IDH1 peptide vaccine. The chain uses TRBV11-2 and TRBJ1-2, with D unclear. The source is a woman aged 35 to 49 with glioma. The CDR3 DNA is TGTGCCAGCAGCCCCGGCTCTGGCTATGACTATGGCTACACCTTC. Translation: CASSPGSGYDYGYTF.